These 26 T cell receptor beta chains share one sample of origin, sequenced in a study of blood T cell repertoires in COVID-19. The method was immunoSEQ multiplex PCR; TCRdb's version includes in-frame clones alone and lacks a portion of them. The sample gives hundreds of thousands of clones, approximately 92% of which show up once; less than 2.5% is in the top ten. Sequencing was done on a sample of PBMCs or T cells enriched from blood (not recorded which). The receptor source for this set is a woman in her late teens or twenties who had recovered from COVID-19.

This clone occurred once. The chain links TRBV18 to TRBJ1-5; D is uncertain. CDR1 is KGHSH and CDR2 is LQKENI in the germline V gene. The CDR3 loop spans 14 amino acids. Trimming removed 3 bases at V and 2 bases at J, with 8 bases between. The CDR3 sequence is CASSPWGGNQPQHF. As DNA, the CDR3 is TGTGCCAGCTCACCCTGGGGAGGCAATCAGCCCCAGCATTTT.

This sequence joins TRBV10-3 and TRBJ2-1; D gene ambiguous. This CDR3 is built from 12 residues. V was shortened by 3 bases and J by 6 bases, with 6 bases between the two germline ends. Germline loops: CDR1 ENHRY, CDR2 SYGVKD. The CDR3 loop reads CAISEYSNEQFF. The CDR3 coding sequence is TGTGCCATCAGTGAATATAGCAATGAGCAGTTCTTC.

The rearrangement links TRBV6-1 to TRBJ2-7; D is ambiguous. The CDR3 sequence is 15 residues long. From germline, CDR1 is MNHNS and CDR2 SASEGT. Deletions cut 0 bases from V and 3 bases from J, with 12 bases between. CDR3 region: CASSEAPRSYYEQYF. The CDR3 coding sequence is TGTGCCAGCAGTGAAGCACCCAGGTCCTACTACGAGCAGTACTTC.

This chain uses TRBV5-1 with TRBJ2-2, with D tentatively TRBD1 (5 bases). Germline assignment: CDR1 SGHRS and CDR2 YFSETQ. Trimming removed 2 bases at V and 3 bases at J, with 17 bases between. The CDR3 consists of 17 residues. This CDR3 is CASSFGVGRLDTGELFF. As DNA, the CDR3 is TGCGCCAGCAGCTTTGGTGTGGGGCGATTGGACACCGGGGAGCTGTTTTTT.

This sequence joins TRBV4-2 and TRBJ2-5; tentatively, D is TRBD1 (6 bases). The CDR3 length is 16 residues. Trimming removed 4 bases at V and 4 bases at J, with 19 bases between. The germline V gene encodes CDR1 LGHNA and CDR2 YNFKEQ. Here the CDR3 reads CASSPASPGAGETQYF. CDR3 in DNA: TGTGCCAGCAGCCCTGCATCGCCAGGGGCAGGAGAGACCCAGTACTTC.

This clone was seen a few times. The V and J genes are TRBV7-9 and TRBJ1-6; tentative D call: TRBD1 (5 bases). Germline lookup yields CDR1 SEHNR and CDR2 FQNEAQ (reference sequence). V was trimmed by 1 base and J by 6 bases, leaving 13 bases between them. The CDR3 has 16 residues. As DNA, the CDR3 is TGTGCCAGCAGCTTAGTGGGGGGAGGTAGTAATTCACCCCTCCACTTT. It specifies CASSLVGGGSNSPLHF.

This clone was seen only once. The chain uses TRBV5-5 and TRBJ2-7; D might be TRBD1 (6 bases). The CDR3 covers 15 residues. Trimming stripped 5 bases from V and 3 bases from J, with 18 bases between. Germline-derived CDR1 and CDR2 are SGHKS and YYEKEE (reference sequence). The CDR3 loop is CASSPRQVFNYEQYF. The CDR3 DNA is TGTGCCAGCAGTCCCCGACAGGTTTTCAACTACGAGCAGTACTTC.

With regard to this clone: At one boundary the junction diverges from the germline segment, which might be a read error. The gene calls are TRBV15 and TRBJ2-1, with no clear D. Germline CDR1 and CDR2: LNHNV and YYDKDF (reference sequence). The CDR3 length is 9 residues. CDR3 loop: CGRSDEQFF. In DNA form, the CDR3 reads TGCGGCAGGTCGGATGAGCAGTTCTTC.

This sequence joins TRBV5-1 and TRBJ2-7; no firm D call. V was shortened by 0 bases and J by 5 bases, with 6 bases between the two germline ends. This CDR3 has 12 residues. Germline-derived CDR1 and CDR2 are SGHRS and YFSETQ. This CDR3 is CASSLGLDEQYF. The CDR3 DNA reads as TGCGCCAGCAGCTTGGGGCTAGACGAGCAGTACTTC.

The chain has TRBV3-1 (or the pseudogene TRBV3-2) and TRBJ1-1, with D perhaps TRBD1 (6 bases). CDR1 LGHDT and CDR2 YNNKEL come from the germline V gene (reference sequence). The V gene lost 4 bases and the J gene lost 3 bases, with 9 bases spanning the gap. CDR3 size: 13 residues. CDR3 amino acids: CASSPQGYTEAFF. Here the CDR3 DNA reads TGTGCCAGCAGCCCACAGGGATACACTGAAGCTTTCTTT.

About this clone: In the same sample, other DNA sequences code for this CDR3. This chain connects TRBV19 to TRBJ1-1; no clear D. Germline CDR1 LNHDA, CDR2 SQIVND (reference sequence). The CDR3 contains 12 residues. Deletions cut 8 bases from V and 5 bases from J, with 12 bases between. The CDR3 loop is CASGLGGTEAFF. CDR3 nucleotide sequence: TGTGCCAGTGGCCTGGGAGGGACTGAAGCTTTCTTT.

The chain is built from TRBV6-5 and TRBJ1-1; maybe TRBD1 (6 bases). The germline V gene has CDR1 MNHEY and CDR2 SVGAGI. Trimming removed 6 bases from V and 0 bases from J, with 11 bases in between. The CDR3 covers 14 residues. In DNA, the CDR3 is TGTGCCAGCAGGCCGGGGGGCATGAACACTGAAGCTTTCTTT. Its protein is CASRPGGMNTEAFF.

The chain uses TRBV29-1 and TRBJ1-2, with TRBD1 identical over 9 bases. The CDR3 length is 13 residues. After removal of 5 bases from V and 7 bases from J, the junction contained 8 bases not matched to a gene. The germline CDR1 and CDR2 sequences are SQVTM and ANQGSEA. Written as DNA, the CDR3 is TGCAGCGTTACGAAACAGGGGGCGCGTGGCTACACCTTC. Translated: CSVTKQGARGYTF. Supplemented by reference TRBV29-1 and TRBJ1-2, the full variable domain reads SAVISQKPSRDICQRGTSLTIQCQVDSQVTMMFWYRQQPGQSLTLIATANQGSEATYESGFVIDKFPISRPNLTFSTLTVSNMSPEDSSIYLCSVTKQGARGYTFGSGTRLTVV.

This chain joins TRBV7-9 and TRBJ1-5, with 8 bases fitting TRBD1. Germline assignment: CDR1 SEHNR and CDR2 FQNEAQ (reference sequence). The CDR3 has 14 amino acids. The J segment lost 3 bases and the V segment lost 4 bases, leaving 2 bases of the junction unmatched. The chain's CDR3 is CASSSGQVNQPQHF. The CDR3, as DNA: TGTGCCAGCAGCTCGGGACAGGTCAATCAGCCCCAGCATTTT.

This chain uses TRBV29-1 with TRBJ1-1, with D hard to call. Germline assignment: CDR1 SQVTM and CDR2 ANQGSEA. V was cut by 6 bases and J by 4 bases, with 15 bases left in between. The CDR3 has 13 residues. The chain's CDR3 is CSVRSGAGTEAFF. In DNA form, the CDR3 reads TGCAGCGTCCGAAGCGGCGCAGGCACTGAAGCTTTCTTT.

This sequence joins TRBV21-1 and TRBJ1-2; the D call of TRBD1 is as the table states it, not checked on the DNA. TRBV21-1 is tagged as a pseudogene. The CDR3 is 17 residues long. CDR3 nucleotides: TGTGCCAGCAGCATGAGAGAACAGGAGTCCTTACTATGGCTAGGTACCTTC. Encoded protein: CASSMREQESLLWLGTF.

The chain recombines TRBV3-1 (or the pseudogene TRBV3-2) with TRBJ1-3; D gene unclear. V was trimmed by 4 bases and J by 4 bases, leaving 14 bases between them. The CDR3 is 15 residues long. The germline V gene encodes CDR1 LGHDT and CDR2 YNNKEL (reference sequence). The CDR3 bases are TGTGCCAGCAGCCCCTCTGGCAGTTCAGGAAACACCATATATTTT. This encodes CASSPSGSSGNTIYF.

The rearrangement links TRBV5-4 to TRBJ1-1, with D hard to call. Germline assignment: CDR1 SGHNT and CDR2 YYREEE (reference sequence). With 0 bases removed from V and 6 bases from J, the gap between germline ends came to 9 bases. The CDR3 totals 13 residues. The CDR3 spells CASSLGSPSEAFF. The CDR3 DNA sequence: TGTGCCAGCAGCTTGGGGAGCCCCTCTGAAGCTTTCTTT. The entire variable domain, with the rest obtained from reference TRBV5-4 and TRBJ1-1, is as follows: ETGVTQSPTHLIKTRGQQVTLRCSSQSGHNTVSWYQQALGQGPQFIFQYYREEENGRGNFPPRFSGLQFPNYSSELNVNALELDDSALYLCASSLGSPSEAFFGQGTRLTVV.

In this sample, this clone turned up a few times. This chain links TRBV4-2 with TRBJ1-1; TRBD1 matches at 8 bases. This CDR3 has 15 residues. J lost 5 bases, V lost 3 bases, and 8 bases had no gene match. CDR1 and CDR2 (germline): LGHNA, YNFKEQ. CDR3 sequence (DNA): TGTGCCAGCAGCCATATCGGACAGGGAAAAACTGAAGCTTTCTTT. It translates to CASSHIGQGKTEAFF.

The chain has TRBV27 and TRBJ2-2; D not resolved. This CDR3 comprises 13 residues. CDR1 is MNHEY, CDR2 SMNVEV, per germline (reference sequence). Trimming took off 0 bases at V and 7 bases at J, with 6 bases between the two ends. The DNA of the CDR3 is TGTGCCAGCAGTTTATCCATTAGCGGGGAGCTGTTTTTT. Translating it yields CASSLSISGELFF.

The chain has TRBV5-1 and TRBJ1-3, with D tentatively TRBD1 (6 bases). Trimming cost V 4 bases and J 4 bases, with 15 bases left between them. This CDR3 contains 15 residues. Germline CDR1 and CDR2: SGHRS and YFSETQ. Written as DNA, the CDR3 is TGCGCCAGCAGCAAATCAGGGGCGAGGGGAAACACCATATATTTT. This translates into CASSKSGARGNTIYF. The entire variable domain, with the rest obtained from reference TRBV5-1 and TRBJ1-3, is as follows: KAGVTQTPRYLIKTRGQQVTLSCSPISGHRSVSWYQQTPGQGLQFLFEYFSETQRNKGNFPGRFSGRQFSNSRSEMNVSTLELGDSALYLCASSKSGARGNTIYFGEGSWLTVV.

The rearrangement uses TRBV29-1 and TRBJ2-7, with 12 bases that match TRBD1. This CDR3 comprises 14 residues. V was pared by 5 bases and J by 5 bases, with 7 bases of the junction left unmatched. CDR1 and CDR2 (germline): SQVTM, ANQGSEA. The CDR3 region is CSVLPGQGAHEQYF. The CDR3 region has the DNA TGCAGCGTTCTCCCGGGACAGGGGGCCCACGAGCAGTACTTC.

This clone was found once. The chain carries TRBV24-1 and TRBJ1-6, with 11 bases identical to TRBD1. Germline assignment: CDR1 KGHDR and CDR2 SFDVKD. The CDR3 covers 14 residues. Trimming at V came to 6 bases and at J to 8 bases, leaving 2 bases not matched to a gene. The CDR3 here is CATSPGQGDSPLHF. DNA for the CDR3: TGTGCCACCAGTCCGGGACAGGGGGATTCACCCCTCCACTTT.

The chain has TRBV11-1 and TRBJ1-1, with D perhaps TRBD1 (6 bases). The CDR3 spans 15 residues. V lost 4 bases to trimming and J lost 1 base, with 13 bases between them. Germline CDR1 SGHAT, CDR2 FQDESV (reference sequence). CDR3 amino acids: CASSSGQGTNTEAFF. In DNA form, the CDR3 reads TGTGCCAGCAGCTCCGGTCAGGGGACGAACACTGAAGCTTTCTTT. The full variable domain, with the rest looked up from reference TRBV11-1 and TRBJ1-1, is EAEVAQSPRYKITEKSQAVAFWCDPISGHATLYWYRQILGQGPELLVQFQDESVVDDSQLPKDRFSAERLKGVDSTLKIQPAELGDSAMYLCASSSGQGTNTEAFFGQGTRLTVV.

The chain couples TRBV11-2 to TRBJ1-1, with 8 bases identical to TRBD1. Germline trimming cut 0 bases from V and 7 bases from J; bases unmatched to any gene: 1. The CDR3 extends over 13 amino acids. Germline CDR1 is SGHAT and CDR2 is FQNNGV. The CDR3 DNA reads as TGTGCCAGCAGCTTAGACAGGGGGCTTGAAGCTTTCTTT. Amino acids: CASSLDRGLEAFF.

DNA of the CDR3: TGTGCCAGTAGTAACTCCGGGACAGCTATCAAGGGCTACACCTTC. It translates to CASSNSGTAIKGYTF. The rearrangement links TRBV19 to TRBJ1-2; 7 positions agree with TRBD1. Trimming cost V 4 bases and J 8 bases; bases outside gene matches: 13. The CDR3 has 15 residues. CDR1 is LNHDA, CDR2 SQIVND, per germline (reference sequence).